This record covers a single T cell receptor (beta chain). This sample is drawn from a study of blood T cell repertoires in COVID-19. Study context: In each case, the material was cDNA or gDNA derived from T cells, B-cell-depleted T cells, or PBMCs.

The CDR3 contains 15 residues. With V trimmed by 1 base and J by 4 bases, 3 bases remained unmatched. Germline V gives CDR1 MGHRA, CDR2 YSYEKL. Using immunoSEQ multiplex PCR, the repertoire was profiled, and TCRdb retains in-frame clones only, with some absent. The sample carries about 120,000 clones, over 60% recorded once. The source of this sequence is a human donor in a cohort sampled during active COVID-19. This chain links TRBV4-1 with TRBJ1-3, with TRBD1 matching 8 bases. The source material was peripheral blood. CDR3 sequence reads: CASSQGQGLGNTIYF. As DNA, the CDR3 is TGCGCCAGCAGCCAAGGACAGGGGTTGGGAAACACCATATATTTT.